These 3 T cell receptor beta chains originate from one sample sequenced in a study of blood T cell repertoires in COVID-19. Generated by immunoSEQ multiplex PCR, the TCRdb table keeps only in-frame clones and is missing some. The repertoire holds under 150,000 clones, with about four fifths as singletons. The sequenced material came from peripheral blood. The origin of the receptors is a man in his forties or fifties with active or convalescent COVID-19.

V and J are TRBV2 and TRBJ2-5, with a possible D match to TRBD2 (7 bases). Germline V lookup: CDR1 SNHLY, CDR2 FYNNEI. There are 14 residues in the CDR3. V lost 5 bases and J lost 1, with 11 bases in between. Here the CDR3 DNA reads TGTGCCAGCAGTTGGGGGGGGCCCCAAGAGACCCAGTACTTC. It specifies CASSWGGPQETQYF. The whole variable domain, remainder taken from reference TRBV2 and TRBJ2-5, is EPEVTQTPSHQVTQMGQEVILRCVPISNHLYFYWYRQILGQKVEFLVSFYNNEISEKSEIFDDQFSVERPDGSNFTLKIRSTKLEDSAMYFCASSWGGPQETQYFGPGTRLLVL.

The gene calls are TRBV6-5 and TRBJ1-3, with D hard to call. This CDR3 contains 14 residues. Per germline, CDR1 MNHEY and CDR2 SVGAGI. The germline V and J ends were trimmed by 0 bases and 4 bases, with 7 bases remaining between them. The CDR3 loop reads CASSYSRAGNTIYF. The DNA of the CDR3 is TGTGCCAGCAGTTACTCGAGAGCCGGAAACACCATATATTTT.

The rearrangement uses TRBV5-6 and TRBJ2-7, with 10 bases that match TRBD1. Germline lookup yields CDR1 SGHDT and CDR2 YYEEEE. CDR3 length: 14 residues. Unmatched junction bases numbered 5, after V lost 4 bases and J lost 4 bases. The CDR3 region is CASSRQGAGYEQYF. CDR3 sequence (DNA): TGTGCCAGCAGCCGACAGGGGGCAGGGTACGAGCAGTACTTC.